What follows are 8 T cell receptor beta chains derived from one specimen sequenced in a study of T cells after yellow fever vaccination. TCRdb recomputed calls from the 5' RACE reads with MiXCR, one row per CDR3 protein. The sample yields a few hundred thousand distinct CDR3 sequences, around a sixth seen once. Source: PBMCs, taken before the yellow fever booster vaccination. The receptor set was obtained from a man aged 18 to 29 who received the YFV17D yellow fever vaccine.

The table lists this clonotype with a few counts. CDR3 region: CSARDRMKIPQYF. The CDR3 DNA reads TGCAGTGCTAGAGATCGGATGAAGATACCGCAGTATTTT. The chain employs TRBV20-1 and TRBJ2-3; D call uncertain. CDR1 is DFQATT and CDR2 is SNEGSKA in the germline V gene (reference sequence). The length of the CDR3 is 13 residues. The ends were cut back, 0 bases at V and 10 bases at J, with 14 bases in the middle.

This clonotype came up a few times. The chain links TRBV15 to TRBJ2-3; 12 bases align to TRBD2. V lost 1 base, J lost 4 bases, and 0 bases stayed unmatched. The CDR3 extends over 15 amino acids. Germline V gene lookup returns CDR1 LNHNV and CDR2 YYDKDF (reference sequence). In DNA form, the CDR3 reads TGTGCCACCAGCAGAGCTAGCGGGGGGGCAGATACGCAGTATTTT. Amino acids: CATSRASGGADTQYF.

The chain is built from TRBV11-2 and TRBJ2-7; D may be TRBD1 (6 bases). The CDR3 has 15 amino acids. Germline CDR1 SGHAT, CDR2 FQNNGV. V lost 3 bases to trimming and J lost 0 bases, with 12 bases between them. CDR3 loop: CASSLDSFSSYEQYF. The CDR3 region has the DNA TGTGCCAGCAGCTTGGACAGTTTTAGCTCCTACGAGCAGTACTTC.

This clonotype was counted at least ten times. CDR3 protein: CSARSGLTNEKLFF. CDR3 DNA sequence: TGCAGTGCTAGATCTGGCCTTACTAATGAAAAACTGTTTTTT. The V call is TRBV20-1, the J call TRBJ1-4; D unresolved. This CDR3 is 14 amino acids long. V was pared by 2 bases and J by 2 bases, with 9 bases between. The germline gives CDR1 DFQATT, CDR2 SNEGSKA (reference sequence).

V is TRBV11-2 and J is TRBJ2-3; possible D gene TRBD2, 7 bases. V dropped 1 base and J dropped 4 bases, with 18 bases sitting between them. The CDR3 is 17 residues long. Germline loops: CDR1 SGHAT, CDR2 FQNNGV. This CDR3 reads CASSLALVGGHADTQYF. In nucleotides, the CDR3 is TGTGCCAGCAGCTTAGCTCTAGTGGGGGGGCACGCAGATACGCAGTATTTT.

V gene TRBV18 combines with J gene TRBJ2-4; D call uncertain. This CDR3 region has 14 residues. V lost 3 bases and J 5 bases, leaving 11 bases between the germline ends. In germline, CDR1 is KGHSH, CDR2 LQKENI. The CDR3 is CASSPGPEQNIQYF. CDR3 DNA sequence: TGTGCCAGCTCACCTGGGCCGGAGCAAAACATTCAGTACTTC.

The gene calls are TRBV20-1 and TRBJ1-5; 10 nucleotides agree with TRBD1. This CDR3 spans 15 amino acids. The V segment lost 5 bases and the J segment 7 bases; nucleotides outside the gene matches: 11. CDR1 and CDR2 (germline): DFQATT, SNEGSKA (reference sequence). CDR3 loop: CSAVPGQGLQQPQHF. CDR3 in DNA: TGCAGTGCTGTGCCGGGACAGGGGCTCCAGCAGCCCCAGCATTTT.

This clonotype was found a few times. The CDR3 DNA reads as TGCGCCAGCACCGCCACGGGGGGACCGGGGGAAAAACTGTTTTTT. Residues: CASTATGGPGEKLFF. The chain recombines TRBV5-1 with TRBJ1-4, with a possible D match to TRBD1 (5 bases). Deletions cut 6 bases from V and 8 bases from J, with 20 bases between. The CDR3 contains 15 residues. Germline CDR1 and CDR2: SGHRS and YFSETQ. The variable domain in full, with the rest retrieved from reference TRBV5-1 and TRBJ1-4, is KAGVTQTPRYLIKTRGQQVTLSCSPISGHRSVSWYQQTPGQGLQFLFEYFSETQRNKGNFPGRFSGRQFSNSRSEMNVSTLELGDSALYLCASTATGGPGEKLFFGSGTQLSVL.